This T cell receptor beta chain was profiled in a study of vaccination and CD4 T cells after COVID-19. Study-wide background: At a median approximately 70 days (range 14 to 241) after dose two, post-vaccine samples were obtained.

CD4+ T cells that had been cultured provided DNA sequenced with the Oncomine TCR Beta short-read assay. In this case, cultured CD4+ T cells provided the extracted genomic DNA. One entry per CDR3 protein, called by TCRdb with MiXCR from the PCR reads. The profile shows 14,000 to 15,000 distinct CDR3 sequences, around 46% of them singletons. On this clonotype itself: The target antigen is unknown.

The germline CDR1 and CDR2 sequences are LGHNT and FRNRAP. The V end was cut by 5 bases, the J end by 4 bases, with 7 bases between. The CDR3 is 12 amino acids. The treatment here: roughly 11-day PBMC culture with coronavirus spike peptide pools or control peptides (ViraFEST assay). This clonotype was sampled from a human donor who had recovered from COVID-19. Material for sequencing was CD4+ T cells from blood, cultured in vitro. J is TRBJ2-3 and V is TRBV12-5; D not certain. The CDR3 DNA is TGTGCTAGTGGTCAAGTCTCAGATACGCAGTATTTT. Translation: CASGQVSDTQYF.